The sequence of this TCR beta chain was determined in a study of OX40 agonist ivuxolimab in advanced cancers. Study-wide background: Patients were given ivuxolimab, an antibody that agonizes OX40 (CD134).

The method was immunoSEQ multiplex PCR; TCRdb's version includes in-frame clones alone and lacks a portion of them. The table lists tens of thousands of clones, more than 70% of them singletons. Whole-study results and caveats: Clonal expansion was among the lowest in partial responders at 0.1-3.0 mg/kg, especially CD8+. CD8+ T cells showed, on average, more clonal expansion than CD4+ cells.

The V and J ends lost 3 bases and 7 bases respectively, with 15 bases between them. CDR1 is MDHEN, CDR2 SYDVKM, per germline. The CDR3 sequence is 14 residues long. As for this clone: Its antigen remains unknown.

The sequencing here drew on CD4+ or CD8+ T cells sorted from blood, taken in a trial of the OX40 agonist ivuxolimab. The gene calls are TRBV28 and TRBJ1-2, with D possibly being TRBD1 (5 bases). The receptor comes from an adult with an advanced solid tumor such as melanoma, head and neck, liver or kidney cancer. The CDR3 DNA follows: TGTGCCAGCAGTTTTTTGTCGGGGGGACGTGGCTACACCTTC. This sequence encodes CASSFLSGGRGYTF.